This T cell receptor beta chain was sequenced during a study of T-cell reconstitution after alpha-beta-depleted transplantation in children. General study points: T-cell counts and diversity at one year following transplant were attributed mainly to newly produced T cells. At day 60, the high TCRbeta diversity found in some patients originated from recipient T cells and thymic progenitors that had survived. Two months or so post-transplant, alpha-beta T cells reportedly derived from several hundred expanded graft clones.

The authors prepared the TCRbeta library with unique molecular identifiers. In TCRdb, the PCR reads were re-called with MiXCR into one record per CDR3 protein. The table lists hundreds of thousands of distinct CDR3 sequences, 16% of them singletons, with about 41% in the top ten. The germline gives CDR1 DFQATT, CDR2 SNEGSKA (reference sequence). There are 16 residues in the CDR3. V lost 0 bases, J lost 5 bases, and 7 bases stayed unmatched. Only a few counts were recorded for this clonotype. No antigen is known for it. The rearrangement uses TRBV20-1 and TRBJ2-3; 11 bases fit TRBD2. The clonotype originates from a male patient under 10 years old who had a stem cell transplant for acute lymphoblastic leukemia, so the T cells may come from the graft donor. The sample here was PBMCs, mostly from graft donor cells, taken 360 days after TCRalphabeta/CD19-depleted stem cell transplant. CDR3 DNA: TGCAGTGCTAGAGATCTTAGCGGGAGGGCCATAGATACGCAGTATTTT. Its translation: CSARDLSGRAIDTQYF.